The T cell receptor beta chain under discussion was sequenced for a study of cytomegalovirus exposure and HLA in healthy donors. For this clone: Its antigen is not identified.

Findings and caveats of the study: Some TCR beta chains (around 160 of them) were listed as cytomegalovirus-associated. When the data were analyzed later, several of the most significant clusters appeared to be linked to common viral pathogens. According to a later analysis, most TCR beta chains associated with CMV appeared HLA-restricted.

PCR employed 60 Vbeta and 13 Jbeta primers. Study processing details: Later, about 80 million unique TCR beta chains were counted in an analysis, and about 12 million of them were shared. Generated by immunoSEQ multiplex PCR, the TCRdb table keeps only in-frame clones and is missing some. Clonal size and the V and J genes are those of that table, whereas D and trimming came from the DNA. In the table there are about 130,000 clones, around four fifths of which are singletons. Losses at the gene ends were 2 bases for V and 2 bases for J; bases not matched to a gene: 4. Germline V gene lookup returns CDR1 SGHRS and CDR2 YFSETQ. The CDR3 extends over 14 amino acids.

This rearrangement joins TRBV5-1 to TRBJ2-7; 7 nucleotides agree with TRBD1. Sequenced: PBMCs. The TCR sequence derives from a boy aged 5 to 17 in good health and CMV-seronegative. This CDR3 is CASSLLDRTYEQYF. The CDR3 DNA reads TGCGCCAGCAGCTTACTGGACAGGACCTACGAGCAGTACTTC.